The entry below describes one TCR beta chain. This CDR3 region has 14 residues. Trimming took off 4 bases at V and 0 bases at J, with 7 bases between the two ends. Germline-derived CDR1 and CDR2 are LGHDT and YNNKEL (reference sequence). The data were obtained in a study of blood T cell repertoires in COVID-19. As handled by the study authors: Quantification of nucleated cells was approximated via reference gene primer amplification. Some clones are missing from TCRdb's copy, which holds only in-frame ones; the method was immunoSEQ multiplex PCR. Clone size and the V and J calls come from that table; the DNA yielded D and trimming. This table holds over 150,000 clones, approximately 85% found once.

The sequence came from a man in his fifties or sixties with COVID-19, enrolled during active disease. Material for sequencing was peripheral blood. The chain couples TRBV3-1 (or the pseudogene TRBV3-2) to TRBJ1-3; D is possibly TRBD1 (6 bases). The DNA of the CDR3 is TGTGCCAGCAGCCTGGACAGCTCTGGAAACACCATATATTTT. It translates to CASSLDSSGNTIYF.